The entry below describes one TCR beta chain. A single base separates this from a much larger clone, so it may be a read error. The data were taken from a study of tumor-infiltrating lymphocytes in oesophageal squamous cell carcinoma. One entry per CDR3 protein results from TCRdb running MiXCR on the PCR reads. The sample shows over 15,000 distinct CDR3 sequences, around 40% of them seen only once. The CDR3 is 14 amino acids. Germline CDR1 and CDR2: MDHEN and SYDVKM. This receptor was taken from a male donor with esophageal squamous cell carcinoma. The chain combines TRBV28 with TRBJ2-3; unclear D gene. Sequenced material: blood. In DNA, the CDR3 is TGTGCCAGCAGCACCCTGAGCTCCTACAATGAGCAGGTCTTC. Amino acids: CASSTLSSYNEQVF.